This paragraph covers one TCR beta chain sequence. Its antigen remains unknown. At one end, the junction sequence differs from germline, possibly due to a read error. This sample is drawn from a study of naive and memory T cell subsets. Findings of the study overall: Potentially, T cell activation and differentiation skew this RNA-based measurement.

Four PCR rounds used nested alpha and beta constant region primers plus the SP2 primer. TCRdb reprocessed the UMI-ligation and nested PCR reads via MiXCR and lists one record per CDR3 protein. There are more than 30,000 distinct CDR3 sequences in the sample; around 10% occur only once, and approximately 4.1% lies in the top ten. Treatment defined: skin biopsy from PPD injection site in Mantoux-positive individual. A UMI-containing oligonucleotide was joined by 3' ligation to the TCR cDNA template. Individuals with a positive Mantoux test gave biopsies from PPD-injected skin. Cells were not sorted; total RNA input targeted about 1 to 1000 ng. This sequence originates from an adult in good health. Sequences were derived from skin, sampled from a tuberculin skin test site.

CDR3 loop: CAISETGQGEDF. The CDR3 bases are TGTGCCATCAGTGAGACCGGACAGGGTGAGGACTTC. The chain is built from TRBV10-3 and TRBJ2-7, with TRBD1 identical over 8 bases. Germline CDR1 is ENHRY and CDR2 is SYGVKD. This CDR3 has 12 amino acids.